Shown below are 8 T cell receptor beta chains from a single sample sequenced in a study of blood T cells in healthy people across ages. Primed by a sample-barcoded 5' primer and a J-beta primer mix, a second PCR proceeded for roughly 6 to 12 cycles. TCRdb called the 5' RACE reads again in MiXCR, with one record for every CDR3 protein. The table has hundreds of thousands of distinct CDR3 sequences, roughly 25% seen once. These same records also appear under a second study, on T cells of mothers and their children.

The sequencing sample was made of blood. Source of these receptors: a boy between 5 and 17 years old in good health.

This clonotype was observed a few times. The chain is built from TRBV12-3 or TRBV12-4 and TRBJ2-3; no firm D call. CDR3 length equals 13 residues. Trimming cost V 10 bases and J 3 bases, with 14 bases left between them. Written as DNA, the CDR3 is TGTGCCACCGTGGGCGGCAGGACAGATACGCAGTATTTT. It encodes CATVGGRTDTQYF.

The DNA for the CDR3 is TGTGCCAGCAGTTTAGAGGTTTCTCAGCCCCAGCATTTT. This translates into CASSLEVSQPQHF. The genes are TRBV12-3 or TRBV12-4 and TRBJ1-5, with D unresolved. The CDR3 totals 13 residues. V lost 1 base to trimming and J lost 6 bases, with 7 bases between them.

In its sample, this clonotype was seen a few times. The chain links TRBV19 to TRBJ2-5; D is unresolved. Germline V CDR1 and CDR2: LNHDA, SQIVND (reference sequence). V was clipped by 3 bases and J by 1 base, with 6 bases between them. The CDR3 is made up of 13 amino acids. The CDR3 reads CASSIPSQETQYF. CDR3 coding DNA: TGTGCCAGTAGTATCCCATCCCAAGAGACCCAGTACTTC. The full variable domain, in which reference TRBV19 and TRBJ2-5 provide the parts outside the CDR3, is DGGITQSPKYLFRKEGQNVTLSCEQNLNHDAMYWYRQDPGQGLRLIYYSQIVNDFQKGDIAEGYSVSREKKESFPLTVTSAQKNPTAFYLCASSIPSQETQYFGPGTRLLVL.

There are a few counts of this clonotype. The rearrangement uses TRBV12-3 or TRBV12-4 and TRBJ1-4; D is possibly TRBD1 (6 bases). V lost 3 bases to trimming and J lost 6 bases, with 11 bases between them. The CDR3 contains 14 residues. The CDR3 DNA reads TGTGCCAGCAGTTTCTGGACAGTGGATGAAAAACTGTTTTTT. This sequence encodes CASSFWTVDEKLFF.

CDR3 region: CASGPGVAPGTQYF. For the CDR3, the DNA is TGTGCTAGTGGTCCCGGAGTGGCGCCCGGGACCCAGTACTTC. The rearrangement joins TRBV12-5 to TRBJ2-5; D is undetermined. The CDR3 is 14 amino acids. Per germline, CDR1 LGHNT and CDR2 FRNRAP. Trimming left V 5 bases short and J 7 bases short, with 17 bases between.

This clonotype was seen more than once but under ten times. The rearrangement links TRBV3-1 to TRBJ2-4; D is uncertain. The ends were cut back, 0 bases at V and 9 bases at J, with 6 bases in the middle. Germline V lookup: CDR1 LGHDT, CDR2 YNNKEL (reference sequence). The CDR3 has 12 residues. CDR3 sequence: CASSQEPVIQYF. The CDR3 DNA is TGTGCCAGCAGCCAAGAACCCGTCATTCAGTACTTC. Full variable domain (outside the CDR3, taken from reference TRBV3-1 and TRBJ2-4): DTAVSQTPKYLVTQMGNDKSIKCEQNLGHDTMYWYKQDSKKFLKIMFSYNNKELIINETVPNRFSPKSPDKAHLNLHINSLELGDSAVYFCASSQEPVIQYFGAGTRLSVL.

CDR3 loop: CASSTTRRGYTQYF. The DNA of the CDR3 is TGTGCCAGCAGTACCACCAGGCGGGGGTATACGCAGTATTTT. The V and J genes are TRBV28 and TRBJ2-3; 7 nucleotides line up with TRBD2. This CDR3 has 14 amino acids. Trimming at V came to 5 bases and at J to 7 bases, leaving 9 bases not matched to a gene. The V gene's germline CDR1 is MDHEN and CDR2 SYDVKM.

This clonotype came up a few times. The CDR3 loop is CASSQDPTGLGGYTF. The CDR3, as DNA: TGCGCCAGCAGCCAAGACCCCACAGGGTTGGGGGGCTACACCTTC. V is TRBV4-1 and J is TRBJ1-2; possible D gene TRBD1, 6 bases. Germline lookup yields CDR1 MGHRA and CDR2 YSYEKL. Trimming took off 0 bases at V and 8 bases at J, with 16 bases between the two ends. CDR3 size: 15 residues.